This TCR beta chain was retrieved from a study of cytomegalovirus exposure and HLA in healthy donors. About the study: Early released data comprised tens of millions of unique TCRs from HLA-typed donors.

Study observations and caveats: Among CMV-associated TCR beta chains, most appeared HLA-restricted in a later analysis. Using the classifier, cytomegalovirus status was reportedly diagnosed with high specificity and sensitivity. An observed cluster of highly shared sequence variants was recorded as a likely sequencing artifact.

Researchers ran the PCR with 60 Vbeta and 13 Jbeta primers. The repertoire was sequenced with immunoSEQ multiplex PCR; TCRdb's copy has only in-frame clones and lacks some. The sample contains around 150,000 clones, roughly 80% of which appear only once. About this clone: What it binds is unknown.

Germline lookup yields CDR1 GTSNPN and CDR2 SVGIG (reference sequence). This CDR3 is 11 amino acids long. Trimming pared 3 bases from V and 11 bases from J, leaving 13 bases between. This sequence was found in a man aged 18 to 30 in good health and CMV-seropositive. The sequencing input was PBMCs. V usage is TRBV30 and J usage is TRBJ1-1, with no clear D. CDR3 bases: TGTGCCTGGAGAACAACAAGAGGTGCTTTCTTT. It translates to CAWRTTRGAFF. Combining the CDR3 with reference TRBV30 and TRBJ1-1 gives the whole variable domain SQTIHQWPATLVQPVGSPLSLECTVEGTSNPNLYWYRQAAGRGLQLLFYSVGIGQISSEVPQNLSASRPQDRQFILSSKKLLLSDSGFYLCAWRTTRGAFFGQGTRLTVV.